This T cell receptor beta chain was documented in a study of PD-1 blockade in classical Hodgkin lymphoma. General study points: Individuals who commenced nivolumab within less than 1 year of ASCT were excluded. Complete responders possessed baseline diversity comparable to newly diagnosed patients. Unlike CD8+ TCR diversity, which did not rise significantly by C4D1, CD4+ TCR diversity did.

Following autologous stem cell transplantation, relapse occurred in every patient, and exposure to brentuximab vedotin varied. Thawed PBMCs underwent magnetic negative selection to obtain purified CD8+ T cells. This clone came up once. Its antigen is unknown. From germline, CDR1 is SEHNR and CDR2 FQNEAQ (reference sequence). Trimming stripped 4 bases from V and 5 bases from J, with 8 bases between. The CDR3 runs to 13 residues. Clones were sequenced by immunoSEQ multiplex PCR, and TCRdb holds only the in-frame ones, with some missing. This table holds some 25,000 clones, about 91% found once. This material consisted of CD8+ T cells from blood, taken at baseline. The V and J genes are TRBV7-9 and TRBJ2-2; the D is unclear. The receptor was derived from a human donor with classical Hodgkin lymphoma. CDR3 residues: CASSSLVTGELFF. DNA for the CDR3: TGTGCCAGCAGCTCCCTGGTGACCGGGGAGCTGTTTTTT. Drawing the rest from reference TRBV7-9 and TRBJ2-2, the complete variable domain is DTGVSQNPRHKITKRGQNVTFRCDPISEHNRLYWYRQTLGQGPEFLTYFQNEAQLEKSRLLSDRFSAERPKGSFSTLEIQRTEQGDSAMYLCASSSLVTGELFFGEGSRLTVL.